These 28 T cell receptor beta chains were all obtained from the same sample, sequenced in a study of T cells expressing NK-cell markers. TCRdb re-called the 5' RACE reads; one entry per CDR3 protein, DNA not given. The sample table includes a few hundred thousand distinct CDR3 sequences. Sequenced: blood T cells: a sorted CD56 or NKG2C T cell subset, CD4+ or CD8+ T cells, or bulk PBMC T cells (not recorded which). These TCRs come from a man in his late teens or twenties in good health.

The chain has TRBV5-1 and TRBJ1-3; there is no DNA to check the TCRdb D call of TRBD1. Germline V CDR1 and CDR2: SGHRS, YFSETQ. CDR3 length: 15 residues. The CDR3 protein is CASSRNRGDGNTIYF.

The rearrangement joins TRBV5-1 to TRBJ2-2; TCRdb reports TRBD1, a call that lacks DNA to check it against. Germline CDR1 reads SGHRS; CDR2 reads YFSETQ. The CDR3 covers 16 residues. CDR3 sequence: CASSLAGQTVTGELFF.

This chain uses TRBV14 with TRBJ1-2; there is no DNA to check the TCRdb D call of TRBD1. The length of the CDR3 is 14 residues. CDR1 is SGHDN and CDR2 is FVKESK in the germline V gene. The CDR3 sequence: CTSSQGWTGDGYTF.

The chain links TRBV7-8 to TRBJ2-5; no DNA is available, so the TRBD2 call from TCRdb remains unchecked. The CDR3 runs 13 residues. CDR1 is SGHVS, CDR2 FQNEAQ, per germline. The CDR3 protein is CASSLGGTPAQYF. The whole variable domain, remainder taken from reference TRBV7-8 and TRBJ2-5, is GAGVSQSPRYKVAKRGQDVALRCDPISGHVSLFWYQQALGQGPEFLTYFQNEAQLDKSGLPSDRFFAERPEGSVSTLKIQRTQQEDSAVYLCASSLGGTPAQYFGPGTRLLVL.

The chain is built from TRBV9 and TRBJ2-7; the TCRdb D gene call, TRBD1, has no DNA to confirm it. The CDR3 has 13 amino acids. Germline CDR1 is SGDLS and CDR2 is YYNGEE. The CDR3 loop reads CASSVGGQNEQYF.

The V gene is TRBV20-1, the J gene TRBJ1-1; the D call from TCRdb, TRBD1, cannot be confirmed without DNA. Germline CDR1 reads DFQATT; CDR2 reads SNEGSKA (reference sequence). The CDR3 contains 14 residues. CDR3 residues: CSAITRTGAFEAFF.

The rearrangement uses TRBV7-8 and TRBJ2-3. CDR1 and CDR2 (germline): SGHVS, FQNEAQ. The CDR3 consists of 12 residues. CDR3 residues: CASSPERSAQYF.

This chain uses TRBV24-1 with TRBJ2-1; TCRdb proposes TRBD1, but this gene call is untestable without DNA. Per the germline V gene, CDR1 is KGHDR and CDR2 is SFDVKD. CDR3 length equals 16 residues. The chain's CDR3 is CATSDAQGREYNEQFF.

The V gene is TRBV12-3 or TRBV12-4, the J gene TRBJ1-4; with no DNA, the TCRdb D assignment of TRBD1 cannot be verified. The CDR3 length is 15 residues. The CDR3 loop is CASSSQGLGVQKLFF.

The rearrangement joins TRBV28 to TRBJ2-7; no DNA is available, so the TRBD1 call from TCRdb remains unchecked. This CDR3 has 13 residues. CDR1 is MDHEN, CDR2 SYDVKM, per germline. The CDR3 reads CASMPGSVYEQYF.

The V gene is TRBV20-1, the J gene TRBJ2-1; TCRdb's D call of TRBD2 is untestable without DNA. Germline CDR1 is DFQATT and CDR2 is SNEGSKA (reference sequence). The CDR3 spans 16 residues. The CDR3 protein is CSARELWREEYNEQFF.

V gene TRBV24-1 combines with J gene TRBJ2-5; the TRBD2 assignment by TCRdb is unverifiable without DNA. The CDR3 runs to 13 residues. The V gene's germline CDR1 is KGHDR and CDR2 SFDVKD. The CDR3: CATRKGLQETQYF.

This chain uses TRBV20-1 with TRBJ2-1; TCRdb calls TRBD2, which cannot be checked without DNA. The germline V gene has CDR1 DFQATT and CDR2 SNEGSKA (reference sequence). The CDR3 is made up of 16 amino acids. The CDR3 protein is CSARDSGRALFNEQFF.

CDR3 residues: CASSLGQHYEQYF. The chain is built from TRBV27 and TRBJ2-7; TCRdb indicates TRBD1, and absent DNA this call remains unverified. There are 13 residues in the CDR3. Germline CDR1 is MNHEY and CDR2 is SMNVEV (reference sequence).

CDR3 amino acids: CASSSDRIDEQFF. The chain is built from TRBV7-8 and TRBJ2-1. CDR3 length equals 13 residues. Germline values: CDR1 SGHVS, CDR2 FQNEAQ.

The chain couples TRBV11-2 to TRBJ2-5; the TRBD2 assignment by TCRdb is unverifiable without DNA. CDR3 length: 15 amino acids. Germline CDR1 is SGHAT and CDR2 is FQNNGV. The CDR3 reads CASSILPGLEETQYF.

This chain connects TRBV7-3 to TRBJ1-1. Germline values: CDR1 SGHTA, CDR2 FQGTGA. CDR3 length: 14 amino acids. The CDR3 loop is CASSLGRLDTEAFF.

This CDR3 is CASSPEGPTGEQFF. The V and J genes are TRBV3-1 and TRBJ2-1; TCRdb selects TRBD2, and the lack of DNA leaves this call unchecked. This CDR3 region has 14 residues. CDR1 is LGHDT and CDR2 is YNNKEL in the germline V gene (reference sequence).

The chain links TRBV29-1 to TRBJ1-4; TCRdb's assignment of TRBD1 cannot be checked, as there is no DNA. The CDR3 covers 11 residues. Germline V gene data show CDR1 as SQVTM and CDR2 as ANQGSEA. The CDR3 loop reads CSANRDRVLFF.

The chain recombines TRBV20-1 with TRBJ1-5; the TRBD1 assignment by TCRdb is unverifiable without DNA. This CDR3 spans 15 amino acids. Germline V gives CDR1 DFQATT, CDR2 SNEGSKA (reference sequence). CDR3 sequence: CSARGLGQGHQPQHF.

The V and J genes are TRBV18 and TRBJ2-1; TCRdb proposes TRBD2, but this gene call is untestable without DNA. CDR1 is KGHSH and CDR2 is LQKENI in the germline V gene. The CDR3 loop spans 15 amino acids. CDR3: CASSPLAGGRAVGFF. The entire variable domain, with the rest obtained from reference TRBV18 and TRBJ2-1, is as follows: NAGVMQNPRHLVRRRGQEARLRCSPMKGHSHVYWYRQLPEEGLKFMVYLQKENIIDESGMPKERFSAEFPKEGPSILRIQQVVRGDSAAYFCASSPLAGGRAVGFFGPGTRLTVL.

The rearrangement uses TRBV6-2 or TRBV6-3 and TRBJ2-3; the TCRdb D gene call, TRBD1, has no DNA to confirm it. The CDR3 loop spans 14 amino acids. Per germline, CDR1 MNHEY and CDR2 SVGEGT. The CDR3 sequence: CASSWPGQTDTQYF.

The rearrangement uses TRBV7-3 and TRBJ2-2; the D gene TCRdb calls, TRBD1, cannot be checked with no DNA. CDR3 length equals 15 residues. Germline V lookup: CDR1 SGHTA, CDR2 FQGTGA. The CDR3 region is CASTAQGMNTGELFF.

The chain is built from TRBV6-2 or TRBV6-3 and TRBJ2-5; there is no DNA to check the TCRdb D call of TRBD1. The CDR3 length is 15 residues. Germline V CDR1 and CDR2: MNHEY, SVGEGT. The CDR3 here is CASTPGQGWEETQYF.

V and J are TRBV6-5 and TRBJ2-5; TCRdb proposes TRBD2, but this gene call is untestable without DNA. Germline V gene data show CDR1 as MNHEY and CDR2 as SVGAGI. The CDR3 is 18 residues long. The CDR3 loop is CASSFSGLAGVRQETQYF.

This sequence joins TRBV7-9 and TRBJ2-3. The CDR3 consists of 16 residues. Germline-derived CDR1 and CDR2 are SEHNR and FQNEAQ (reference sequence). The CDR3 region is CASSPISHTSTDTQYF.

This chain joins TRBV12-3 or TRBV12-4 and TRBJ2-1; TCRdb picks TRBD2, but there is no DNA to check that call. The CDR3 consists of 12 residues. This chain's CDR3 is CASSWELVTQFF.

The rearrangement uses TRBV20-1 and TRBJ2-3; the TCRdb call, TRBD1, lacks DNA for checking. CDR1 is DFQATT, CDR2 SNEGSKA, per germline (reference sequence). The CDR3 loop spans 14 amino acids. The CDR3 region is CSASELPPADTQYF.